The rows below give T cell receptor beta chains drawn from one sample of a study of T cell changes during pregnancy in multiple sclerosis. Profiled with immunoSEQ multiplex PCR; TCRdb holds only in-frame clones, not every one. Of fewer than 150,000 clones listed, less than 97% are singletons. The specimen was peripheral blood, collected after pregnancy. These receptor sequences come from a female donor with multiple sclerosis, enrolled in a pregnancy study. The CDR3 runs from the conserved cysteine through the conserved F or W. Each record gives: J gene, V gene, D gene, CDR3 protein, CDR3 DNA. D genes are given only for firm matches.

J gene: TRBJ1-5; V gene: TRBV5-1; D gene: -; CDR3 protein: CASSLAGYSNQPQHF; CDR3 DNA: TGCGCCAGCAGCTTGGCAGGTTATAGCAATCAGCCCCAGCATTTT
J gene: TRBJ1-1; V gene: TRBV5-1; D gene: -; CDR3 protein: CASSFRDSANTEAFF; CDR3 DNA: TGCGCCAGCAGCTTCCGAGACAGTGCCAACACTGAAGCTTTCTTT
J gene: TRBJ1-4; V gene: TRBV28; D gene: -; CDR3 protein: CATSPRSFGRGLFF; CDR3 DNA: TGTGCCACCTCCCCTAGGAGTTTCGGTCGCGGACTGTTTTTT
J gene: TRBJ2-7; V gene: TRBV7-2; D gene: TRBD2; CDR3 protein: CASSLPSGRGEQYF; CDR3 DNA: TGTGCCAGCAGCCTACCTAGCGGGAGGGGTGAGCAGTACTTC
J gene: TRBJ2-1; V gene: TRBV9; D gene: -; CDR3 protein: CASSVAGDSYNEQFF; CDR3 DNA: TGTGCCAGCAGCGTAGCGGGAGATTCCTACAATGAGCAGTTCTTC
J gene: TRBJ2-7; V gene: TRBV19; D gene: -; CDR3 protein: CASSMTGNSYEQYF; CDR3 DNA: TGTGCCAGTAGTATGACCGGGAACTCCTACGAGCAGTACTTC
J gene: TRBJ2-3; V gene: TRBV4-3; D gene: TRBD2; CDR3 protein: CASSQDSSGTSSTDTQYF; CDR3 DNA: TGCGCCAGCAGCCAAGATTCTAGCGGGACCTCTAGCACAGATACGCAGTATTTT
J gene: TRBJ1-3; V gene: TRBV28; D gene: -; CDR3 protein: CASSVYISSGNTIYF; CDR3 DNA: TGTGCCAGCAGTGTGTACATCAGCTCTGGAAACACCATATATTTT
J gene: TRBJ1-1; V gene: TRBV18; D gene: -; CDR3 protein: CASSPPSWGDTEAFF; CDR3 DNA: TGTGCCAGCTCACCACCCAGTTGGGGGGACACTGAAGCTTTCTTT
J gene: TRBJ1-1; V gene: TRBV15; D gene: TRBD1; CDR3 protein: CATSAGTGATEAFF; CDR3 DNA: TGTGCCACCAGCGCCGGGACAGGTGCCACTGAAGCTTTCTTT
J gene: TRBJ2-7; V gene: TRBV2; D gene: -; CDR3 protein: CASSDNYNWPYEQYF; CDR3 DNA: TGTGCCAGCAGTGATAACTACAATTGGCCTTACGAGCAGTACTTC